What follows describes a single TCR beta chain. Its antigen remains unidentified. The sample comes from a study of early stage breast cancer tumors. In the study overall: ER+/PR+/HER2- status applied to about 70% of the 16 invasive breast tumors.

Study-level results: Blood repertoires resembled normal breast more than tumor.

TCRdb keeps only in-frame clones here, not all; method: immunoSEQ multiplex PCR. This table has 50,000 to 65,000 clones, 75% to 95% appearing once. V was pared by 8 bases and J by 4 bases, with 15 bases between. This CDR3 contains 14 residues. Germline CDR1 and CDR2: LNHDA and SQIVND (reference sequence). This receptor was taken from a person between 65 and 79 years old with breast cancer. Sequenced material: blood. This chain connects TRBV19 to TRBJ1-3, with unresolved D. The CDR3 bases are TGTGCCAGTCTTGGGAGAACCGCGGGAAACACCATATATTTT. Translation gives CASLGRTAGNTIYF.